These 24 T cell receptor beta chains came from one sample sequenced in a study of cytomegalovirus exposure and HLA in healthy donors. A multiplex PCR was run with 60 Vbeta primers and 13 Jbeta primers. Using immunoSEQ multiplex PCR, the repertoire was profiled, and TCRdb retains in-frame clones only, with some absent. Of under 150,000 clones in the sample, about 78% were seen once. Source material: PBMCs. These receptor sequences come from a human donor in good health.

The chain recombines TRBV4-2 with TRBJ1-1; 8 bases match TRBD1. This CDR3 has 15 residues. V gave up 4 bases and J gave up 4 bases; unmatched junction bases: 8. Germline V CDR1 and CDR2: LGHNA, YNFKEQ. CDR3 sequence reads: CASSLPDRGGTEAFF. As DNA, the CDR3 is TGTGCCAGCAGCCTACCCGACAGGGGAGGCACTGAAGCTTTCTTT.

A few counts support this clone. The CDR3 is CASRDRLPTGELFF. CDR3 nucleotides: TGTGCCAGCAGAGACAGATTACCCACCGGGGAGCTGTTTTTT. The V and J genes are TRBV6-5 and TRBJ2-2; D is perhaps TRBD1 (5 bases). Looked up from germline, CDR1 is MNHEY and CDR2 is SVGAGI. The CDR3 covers 14 residues. Deletions cut 6 bases from V and 4 bases from J, with 12 bases between.

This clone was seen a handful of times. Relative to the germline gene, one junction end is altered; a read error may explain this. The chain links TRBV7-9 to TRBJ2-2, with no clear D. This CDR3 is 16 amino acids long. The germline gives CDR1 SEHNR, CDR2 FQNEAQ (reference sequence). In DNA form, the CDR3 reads TGTTCCAGCAGCTTCAAAGCTATCCTGAACACCGGGGAGCTGTTTTTT. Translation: CSSSFKAILNTGELFF.

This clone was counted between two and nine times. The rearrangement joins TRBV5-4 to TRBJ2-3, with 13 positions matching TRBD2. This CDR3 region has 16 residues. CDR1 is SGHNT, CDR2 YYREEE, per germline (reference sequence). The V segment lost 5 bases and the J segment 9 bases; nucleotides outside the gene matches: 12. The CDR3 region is CASSSGTSGTVVTQYF. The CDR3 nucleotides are TGTGCCAGCAGTTCCGGGACTAGCGGGACTGTAGTAACGCAGTATTTT.

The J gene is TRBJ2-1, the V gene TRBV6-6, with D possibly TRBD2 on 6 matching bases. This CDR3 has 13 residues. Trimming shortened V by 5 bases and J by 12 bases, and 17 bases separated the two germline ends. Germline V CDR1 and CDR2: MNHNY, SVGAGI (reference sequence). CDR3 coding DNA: TGTGCCAGCAGTCCCCCGGCGGGGCTTGGGCAGTTCTTC. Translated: CASSPPAGLGQFF.

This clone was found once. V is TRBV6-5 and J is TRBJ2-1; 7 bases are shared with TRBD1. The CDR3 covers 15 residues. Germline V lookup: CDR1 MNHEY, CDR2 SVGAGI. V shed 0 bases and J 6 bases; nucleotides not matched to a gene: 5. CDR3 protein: CASSYSGGAGNEQFF. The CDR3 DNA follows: TGTGCCAGCAGTTACTCAGGGGGCGCGGGCAATGAGCAGTTCTTC.

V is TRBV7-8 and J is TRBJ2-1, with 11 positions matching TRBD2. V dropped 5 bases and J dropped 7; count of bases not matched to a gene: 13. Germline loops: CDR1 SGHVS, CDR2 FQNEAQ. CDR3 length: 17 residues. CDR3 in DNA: TGTGCCAGCAGCGCCCGCAGGACTAGCGGGTCTTGGAATGAGCAGTTCTTC. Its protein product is CASSARRTSGSWNEQFF.

The CDR3 bases are TGCAGTGCTTCCCAGACTGTGCAGTACTTC. Translated: CSASQTVQYF. The chain is built from TRBV20-1 and TRBJ2-7, with unresolved D. CDR1 and CDR2 from the germline V gene are DFQATT and SNEGSKA (reference sequence). The CDR3 is made up of 10 amino acids. The V end was cut by 5 bases, the J end by 9 bases, with 11 bases between.

CDR3 in amino acids: CASSFSGGPGPRAEAFF. CDR3 bases: TGTGCCAGCAGTTTCTCGGGAGGGCCGGGACCTCGTGCTGAAGCTTTCTTT. The chain couples TRBV27 to TRBJ1-1; possibly TRBD1 for D (5 bases). Germline V CDR1 and CDR2: MNHEY, SMNVEV (reference sequence). V was pared by 3 bases and J by 6 bases, with 23 bases between. The CDR3 is 17 amino acids.

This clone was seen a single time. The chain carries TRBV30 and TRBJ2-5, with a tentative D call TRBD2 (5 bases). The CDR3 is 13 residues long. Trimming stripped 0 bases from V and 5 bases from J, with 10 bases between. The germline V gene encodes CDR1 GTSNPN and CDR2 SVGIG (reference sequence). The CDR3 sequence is CAWSVRRGETQYF. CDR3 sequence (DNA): TGTGCCTGGAGTGTACGCCGAGGGGAGACCCAGTACTTC.

The CDR3 loop reads CASWRGTESPPFYEQYF. The CDR3 DNA reads TGTGCCAGCTGGAGGGGGACAGAGTCCCCCCCCTTCTACGAGCAGTACTTC. The chain recombines TRBV7-9 with TRBJ2-7; D is possibly TRBD1 (7 bases). V was cut by 8 bases and J by 3 bases, with 26 bases left in between. This CDR3 spans 17 amino acids. The germline gives CDR1 SEHNR, CDR2 FQNEAQ (reference sequence).

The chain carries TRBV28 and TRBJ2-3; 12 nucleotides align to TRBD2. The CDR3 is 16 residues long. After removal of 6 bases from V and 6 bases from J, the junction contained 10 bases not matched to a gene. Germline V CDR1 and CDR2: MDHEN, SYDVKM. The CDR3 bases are TGTGCCAGCAGGTTTGCGGGACTAGCGGGCAGGGATACGCAGTATTTT. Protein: CASRFAGLAGRDTQYF.

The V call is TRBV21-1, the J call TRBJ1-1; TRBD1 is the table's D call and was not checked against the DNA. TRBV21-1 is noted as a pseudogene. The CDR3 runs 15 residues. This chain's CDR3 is CASSKLGSNVTEAFF. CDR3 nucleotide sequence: TGTGCCAGCAGCAAATTGGGCTCGAACGTCACTGAAGCTTTCTTT.

For the CDR3, the DNA is TGTGCCAGCAGCTCCGGGATGAGGCACGAGCAGTACTTC. Translation gives CASSSGMRHEQYF. The chain uses TRBV7-9 and TRBJ2-7, with D possibly being TRBD2 (5 bases). The CDR3 loop spans 13 amino acids. V lost 4 bases, J lost 5 bases, and 12 bases lay in between. Germline loops: CDR1 SEHNR, CDR2 FQNEAQ (reference sequence).

DNA of the CDR3: TGTGCCAGCAGCTTGGCTAGCGGTATATACAATGAGCAGTTCTTC. Amino acid sequence: CASSLASGIYNEQFF. This rearrangement joins TRBV5-4 to TRBJ2-1, with 7 bases identical to TRBD2. The CDR3 loop spans 15 amino acids. The V gene end was trimmed by 0 bases and the J gene end by 4 bases; junction bases not matched to a gene: 4. The V gene's germline CDR1 is SGHNT and CDR2 YYREEE (reference sequence).

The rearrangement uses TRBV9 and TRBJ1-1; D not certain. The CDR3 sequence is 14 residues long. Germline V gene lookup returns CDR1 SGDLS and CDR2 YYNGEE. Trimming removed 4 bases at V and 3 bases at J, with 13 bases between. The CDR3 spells CASSPRGQDTEAFF. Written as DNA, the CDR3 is TGTGCCAGCAGCCCCCGGGGTCAGGACACTGAAGCTTTCTTT.

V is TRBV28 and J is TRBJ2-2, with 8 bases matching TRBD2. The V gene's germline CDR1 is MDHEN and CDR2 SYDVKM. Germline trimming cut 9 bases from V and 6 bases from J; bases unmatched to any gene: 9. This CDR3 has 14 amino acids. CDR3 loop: CASKISGGAGELFF. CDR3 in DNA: TGTGCCAGTAAGATCAGCGGGGGTGCCGGGGAGCTGTTTTTT.

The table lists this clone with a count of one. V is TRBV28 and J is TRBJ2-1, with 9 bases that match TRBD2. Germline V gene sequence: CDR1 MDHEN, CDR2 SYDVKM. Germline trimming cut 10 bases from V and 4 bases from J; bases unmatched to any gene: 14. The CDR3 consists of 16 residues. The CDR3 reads CATIKVAGDRYNEQFF. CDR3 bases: TGTGCCACCATAAAAGTAGCGGGAGACAGGTACAATGAGCAGTTCTTC.

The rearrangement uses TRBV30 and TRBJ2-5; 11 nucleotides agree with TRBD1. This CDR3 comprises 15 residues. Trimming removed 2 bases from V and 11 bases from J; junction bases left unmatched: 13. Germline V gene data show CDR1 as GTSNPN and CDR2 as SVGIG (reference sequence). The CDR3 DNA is TGTGCCTGGAGTAGCCCCCCCGGGACAGGGGGTCCGCAGTACTTC. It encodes CAWSSPPGTGGPQYF.

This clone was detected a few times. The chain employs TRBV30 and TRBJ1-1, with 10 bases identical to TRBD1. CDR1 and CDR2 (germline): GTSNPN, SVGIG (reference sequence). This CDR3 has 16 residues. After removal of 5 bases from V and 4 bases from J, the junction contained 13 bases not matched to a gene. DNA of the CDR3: TGTGCCTGGGGGAGACCTCGGGACAGGGGTGGCACTGAAGCTTTCTTT. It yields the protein CAWGRPRDRGGTEAFF.

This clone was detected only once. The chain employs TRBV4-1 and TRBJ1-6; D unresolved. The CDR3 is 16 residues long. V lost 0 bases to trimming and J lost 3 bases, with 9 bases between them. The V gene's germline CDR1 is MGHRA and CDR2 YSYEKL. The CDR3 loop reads CASSQEGSGYNSPLHF. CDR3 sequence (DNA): TGCGCCAGCAGCCAAGAGGGGAGCGGCTATAATTCACCCCTCCACTTT.

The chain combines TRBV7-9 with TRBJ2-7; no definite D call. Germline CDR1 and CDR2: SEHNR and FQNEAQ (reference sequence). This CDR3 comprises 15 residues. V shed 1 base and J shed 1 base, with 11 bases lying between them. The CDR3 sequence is CASSLVSGQSYEQYF. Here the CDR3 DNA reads TGTGCCAGCAGCTTAGTTTCCGGTCAATCCTACGAGCAGTACTTC.

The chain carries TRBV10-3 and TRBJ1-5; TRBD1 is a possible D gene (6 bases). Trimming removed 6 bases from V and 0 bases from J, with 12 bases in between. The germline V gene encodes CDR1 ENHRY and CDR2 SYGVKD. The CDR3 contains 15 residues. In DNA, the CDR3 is TGTGCCATCAGCCCCACAGGGAGTAGCAATCAGCCCCAGCATTTT. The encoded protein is CAISPTGSSNQPQHF.

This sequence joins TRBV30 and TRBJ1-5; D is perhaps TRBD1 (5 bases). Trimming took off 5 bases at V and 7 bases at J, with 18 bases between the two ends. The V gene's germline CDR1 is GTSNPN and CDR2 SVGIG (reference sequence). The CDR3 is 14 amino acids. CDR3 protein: CAWAGWGDGQPQHF. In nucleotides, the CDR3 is TGTGCCTGGGCCGGATGGGGGGATGGCCAGCCCCAGCATTTT.